The text below deals with one TCR beta chain. This sample was included in a study of cytomegalovirus exposure and HLA in healthy donors. Germline assignment: CDR1 SQVTM and CDR2 ANQGSEA. This CDR3 comprises 12 residues. Trimming removed 7 bases at V and 4 bases at J, with 11 bases between. Data came from immunoSEQ multiplex PCR; TCRdb stores just in-frame clones and leaves some out. Of about 150,000 clones listed, 70% to 90% are singletons. Source material: PBMCs. The receptor was isolated from a human donor in good health. The chain is built from TRBV29-1 and TRBJ1-5; D gene unclear. The CDR3 sequence: CSAREANQPQHF. CDR3 nucleotide sequence: TGCAGCGCTCGGGAGGCTAATCAGCCCCAGCATTTT.